Listed here is a single T cell receptor (beta chain). As yet, its antigen is unknown. The sample originates from a study of vaccination and CD4 T cells after COVID-19. Scientists ran DNA taken from cultured CD4+ T cells through the Oncomine TCR Beta short-read assay for sequencing. TCRdb reprocessed the PCR reads with MiXCR, giving one entry per CDR3 protein. The sample contains roughly 13,000 distinct CDR3 sequences, approximately 60% of which appear only once. CDR3 size: 13 residues. Germline V gene lookup returns CDR1 LNHDA and CDR2 SQIVND (reference sequence). V shed 6 bases and J 6 bases; nucleotides not matched to a gene: 8. Regarding treatment: 10-day PBMC culture with coronavirus spike peptide pools or control peptides (ViraFEST assay).

This receptor was identified in a human donor who had recovered from COVID-19. The chain couples TRBV19 to TRBJ2-7, with 7 bases matching TRBD1. The sample comprised CD4+ T cells from blood, cultured in vitro. The CDR3 loop reads CASSLDRAGEQYF. The CDR3 DNA reads TGTGCCAGTAGCCTCGACAGGGCTGGCGAGCAGTACTTC.